This note documents a single TCR beta chain sequence. The sample comes from a study of sequential checkpoint blockade in melanoma. Study information: Patients were randomized 1:1 to nivolumab-then-ipilimumab or ipilimumab-then-nivolumab first-line.

Documented treatment: randomized to nivolumab then ipilimumab (arm A) or the reverse (arm B). Sorted cells were live CD3+CD8+, lacking CD19 and CD56, from PBMCs. The CDR3 is made up of 14 amino acids. Trimming at V came to 3 bases and at J to 2 bases, leaving 4 bases not matched to a gene. CDR1 SGHTS and CDR2 YDEGEE come from the germline V gene. The method was immunoSEQ multiplex PCR; TCRdb's version includes in-frame clones alone and lacks a portion of them. The data contain over 8,000 clones, roughly 60% of them singletons. The TCR was taken from a human patient with melanoma. Some clones in this sample may be carry-over from other donors' samples. The specimen comprised CD8+ T cells sorted from blood (inferred from file names), sampled from a patient given nivolumab and ipilimumab in sequence. This chain connects TRBV5-8 to TRBJ1-1, with 7 bases lining up with TRBD1. The DNA of the CDR3 is TGTGCCAGCAGCTCTCGACAGGGAAACACTGAAGCTTTCTTT. Translated, it gives CASSSRQGNTEAFF.